The subject of this entry is one TCR beta chain. Antigen specificity is unknown. V dropped 6 bases and J dropped 4 bases, with 13 bases sitting between them. CDR3 length: 14 amino acids. Germline loops: CDR1 SGHVS, CDR2 FQNEAQ. The PCR had 60 Vbeta and 13 Jbeta primers. Sequenced by immunoSEQ multiplex PCR; TCRdb stores in-frame clones only, minus some. This table holds some 150,000 clones, about 78% found once. This sample was included in a study of cytomegalovirus exposure and HLA in healthy donors. As for the study in general: Among roughly 190 million T cells, an earlier analysis found 117 million unique TCR beta sequences.

Donors sampled were nominally healthy, though unrecorded immune exposures were likely. Study observations and caveats: When analyzed later, the rates of TCR association showed variation by HLA locus, with DRB1 the most and HLA-C the fewest. Most TCR sequences were seen very rarely across donors, but some public TCRs occurred in many.

Sequenced: PBMCs. This sequence joins TRBV7-8 and TRBJ1-3; weak D call: TRBD1 (5 bases). The receptor was isolated from a male donor in good health and CMV-seronegative. This CDR3 is CASRLGGTGNTIYF. Here the CDR3 DNA reads TGTGCCAGCAGGTTGGGGGGGACCGGAAACACCATATATTTT.